One sample yielded the 21 T cell receptor beta chains listed below, sequenced in a study of T cell clonotyping in hematopoietic cell transplantation. Sample time point: recipient sample about 28 days before transplant, after cytoreduction. Data came from immunoSEQ multiplex PCR; TCRdb stores just in-frame clones and leaves some out. The data hold roughly 24,000 clones, with roughly 84% observed a single time. The material sequenced was peripheral blood mononuclear cells, taken before stem cell transplant. The receptor set was obtained from a woman aged 55-69 years with acute myeloid leukemia. Some clones in this sample may be carry-over from other donors' samples.

J is TRBJ1-2 and V is TRBV28; weak D call: TRBD1 (5 bases). The germline CDR1 and CDR2 sequences are MDHEN and SYDVKM. Trimming pared 5 bases from V and 1 base from J, leaving 14 bases between. This CDR3 contains 15 residues. DNA of the CDR3: TGTGCCAGCAGTATCCCTATGGGACTTAACTATGGCTACACCTTC. As protein: CASSIPMGLNYGYTF.

This clone appeared once. The CDR3 DNA follows: TGTGCCAGCAGTGCCAGGGACCGTTCCTACGAGCAGTACTTC. Its protein is CASSARDRSYEQYF. The V gene is TRBV28, the J gene TRBJ2-7; D may correspond to TRBD1 or TRBD2 (5 bases each). V was pared by 5 bases and J by 1 base, with 12 bases between. Per the germline V gene, CDR1 is MDHEN and CDR2 is SYDVKM. The CDR3 has 14 amino acids.

This chain uses TRBV6-5 with TRBJ1-1; 9 bases align to TRBD1. Losses at the gene ends were 7 bases for V and 5 bases for J; bases not matched to a gene: 5. The CDR3 sequence is 13 residues long. The germline V gene has CDR1 MNHEY and CDR2 SVGAGI. The CDR3 coding sequence is TGTGCCAGCAACAGGGGGCGGGAGACTGAAGCTTTCTTT. Protein product: CASNRGRETEAFF.

V and J are TRBV19 and TRBJ2-2; D could derive from TRBD1 or TRBD2 (6 bases each). The CDR3 spans 15 residues. V gave up 5 bases and J gave up 8 bases, with 18 bases separating them. Per germline, CDR1 LNHDA and CDR2 SQIVND (reference sequence). The CDR3 nucleotides are TGTGCCAGTAGTTTCACGAGGGGGGCGAAGGGGGAGCTGTTTTTT. It codes for CASSFTRGAKGELFF.

The chain recombines TRBV7-9 with TRBJ2-1; D is ambiguous. The germline gives CDR1 SEHNR, CDR2 FQNEAQ (reference sequence). CDR3 length: 15 residues. The V and J ends lost 5 bases and 6 bases respectively, with 17 bases between them. This CDR3 is CASSPPRRIGNEQFF. The CDR3 coding sequence is TGTGCCAGCAGCCCCCCCCGTCGAATTGGCAATGAGCAGTTCTTC.

V gene TRBV5-1 combines with J gene TRBJ1-1; D remains unclear. Per germline, CDR1 SGHRS and CDR2 YFSETQ. The CDR3 consists of 12 residues. Between the trimmed V and J ends, which lost 4 bases and 2 bases, there was a span of 6 bases. CDR3 sequence (DNA): TGCGCCAGCAGCGCTACAAACACTGAAGCTTTCTTT. Residues: CASSATNTEAFF.

This chain joins TRBV21-1 and TRBJ1-1. TRBV21-1 is annotated as a pseudogene. This CDR3 has 19 residues. The CDR3 region is CASSKSGRPRSGENTEAFF. DNA for the CDR3: TGTGCCAGCAGCAAAAGCGGTCGACCTAGAAGTGGGGAGAACACTGAAGCTTTCTTT.

The J gene is TRBJ1-3, the V gene TRBV5-1; D perhaps matches TRBD1 (6 bases). With 1 base removed from V and 2 bases from J, the gap between germline ends came to 7 bases. CDR1 SGHRS and CDR2 YFSETQ come from the germline V gene. The CDR3 contains 14 residues. CDR3 nucleotides: TGCGCCAGCAGCTTGCCAGGGGCTGGAAACACCATATATTTT. Its translation is CASSLPGAGNTIYF.

This clone was counted a single time. The chain joins TRBV27 to TRBJ1-1; TRBD1 matches 7 bases. CDR1 and CDR2 (germline): MNHEY, SMNVEV (reference sequence). V gave up 5 bases and J gave up 2 bases; unmatched junction bases: 5. This CDR3 contains 14 residues. The CDR3 nucleotides read TGTGCCAGCAGTCCGGGACAGACAAACACTGAAGCTTTCTTT. Translating it yields CASSPGQTNTEAFF.

The chain recombines TRBV7-3 with TRBJ1-1, with D uncertain. The germline V and J ends were trimmed by 5 bases and 1 base, with 11 bases remaining between them. CDR3 length equals 14 residues. Germline V gene lookup returns CDR1 SGHTA and CDR2 FQGTGA. The DNA of the CDR3 is TGTGCCAGCAGCCCCCGGACCCAGAACACTGAAGCTTTCTTT. Protein product: CASSPRTQNTEAFF.

The V and J genes are TRBV19 and TRBJ2-7; TRBD2 matches 15 bases. The J segment lost 4 bases and the V segment lost 5 bases, leaving 12 bases of the junction unmatched. Germline values: CDR1 LNHDA, CDR2 SQIVND (reference sequence). This CDR3 has 18 residues. CDR3 nucleotide sequence: TGTGCCAGTAGTCTGGGACTAGCGGGAGGCGGCGCGCGGTACGAGCAGTACTTC. Amino acids: CASSLGLAGGGARYEQYF.

V and J are TRBV7-8 and TRBJ2-7; 7 bases line up with TRBD1. CDR1 and CDR2 from the germline V gene are SGHVS and FQNEAQ. The CDR3 has 14 amino acids. The V and J ends lost 3 bases and 2 bases, in that order; junction bases with no gene match: 4. As DNA, the CDR3 is TGTGCCAGCAGCTTCGACAGGGCGGCCTACGAGCAGTACTTC. It encodes CASSFDRAAYEQYF.

This rearrangement joins TRBV9 to TRBJ2-3; no clear D. V shed 2 bases and J shed 0 bases, with 10 bases lying between them. The CDR3 contains 15 residues. Germline loops: CDR1 SGDLS, CDR2 YYNGEE. CDR3 region: CASSVWLGSTDTQYF. CDR3 nucleotide sequence: TGTGCCAGCAGCGTCTGGTTGGGGAGCACAGATACGCAGTATTTT.

The V call is TRBV5-4, the J call TRBJ1-4; 10 bases align to TRBD1. CDR3 length: 15 amino acids. The junction had 8 bases not matched to a gene; V was cut back by 7 bases and J by 5 bases. CDR1 SGHNT and CDR2 YYREEE come from the germline V gene (reference sequence). The CDR3 protein is CASSGTGAGNEKLFF. CDR3 sequence (DNA): TGTGCCAGCTCCGGGACAGGGGCCGGAAATGAAAAACTGTTTTTT. Full variable domain (missing parts from reference TRBV5-4 and TRBJ1-4): ETGVTQSPTHLIKTRGQQVTLRCSSQSGHNTVSWYQQALGQGPQFIFQYYREEENGRGNFPPRFSGLQFPNYSSELNVNALELDDSALYLCASSGTGAGNEKLFFGSGTQLSVL.

J is TRBJ1-4 and V is TRBV15, with 7 nucleotides matching TRBD1. The germline CDR1 and CDR2 sequences are LNHNV and YYDKDF (reference sequence). This CDR3 has 15 amino acids. V trimming: 3 bases; J trimming: 7 bases; junction bases outside the gene matches: 8. The CDR3 loop reads CATSSRGGGVEKLFF. As DNA, the CDR3 is TGTGCCACCAGCAGCAGGGGGGGCGGGGTTGAAAAACTGTTTTTT.

This chain connects TRBV27 to TRBJ2-5, with D tentatively TRBD2 (5 bases). The CDR3 totals 14 residues. From germline, CDR1 is MNHEY and CDR2 SMNVEV (reference sequence). V dropped 5 bases and J dropped 5 bases, with 15 bases sitting between them. The CDR3 reads CASSPSGLAETQYF. The CDR3 coding sequence is TGTGCCAGCAGTCCCTCCGGACTGGCGGAGACCCAGTACTTC.

V and J are TRBV29-1 and TRBJ1-2; TRBD1 matches at 8 bases. Germline V gene lookup returns CDR1 SQVTM and CDR2 ANQGSEA. The CDR3 consists of 14 residues. V lost 7 bases, J lost 6 bases, and 13 bases stayed unmatched. This chain's CDR3 is CSGGQVLGQDGYTF. CDR3 coding DNA: TGCAGCGGGGGACAGGTATTGGGTCAGGATGGCTACACCTTC.

This clone was counted a single time. The V gene is TRBV6-5, the J gene TRBJ2-2, with 7 bases identical to TRBD2. CDR3 size: 15 residues. Unmatched junction bases numbered 4, after V lost 0 bases and J lost 6 bases. The germline V gene has CDR1 MNHEY and CDR2 SVGAGI. The CDR3 spells CASSYSRLAAGELFF. The CDR3 nucleotides are TGTGCCAGCAGTTACTCGCGGCTAGCGGCCGGGGAGCTGTTTTTT.

This rearrangement joins TRBV10-3 to TRBJ1-5; D is undetermined. This CDR3 is built from 14 residues. Trimming left V 10 bases short and J 7 bases short, with 20 bases between. Germline CDR1 ENHRY, CDR2 SYGVKD. This chain's CDR3 is CATRVEGPDQPQHF. The CDR3 DNA is TGTGCCACCCGGGTAGAGGGTCCTGACCAGCCCCAGCATTTT.

The chain has TRBV7-3 and TRBJ2-6; D is undetermined. This CDR3 spans 17 amino acids. Germline-derived CDR1 and CDR2 are SGHTA and FQGTGA. V was pared by 0 bases and J by 0 bases, with 9 bases between. CDR3 amino acids: CASSLTTTNSGANVLTF. The CDR3, as DNA: TGTGCCAGCAGCTTAACGACAACAAACTCTGGGGCCAACGTCCTGACTTTC.

This clone has a single count. This chain connects TRBV9 to TRBJ2-1, with 8 bases matching TRBD2. Germline CDR1 SGDLS, CDR2 YYNGEE. Trimming took 3 bases from V and 6 from J; bases not matched to a gene: 8. The CDR3 extends over 15 amino acids. The CDR3 is CASSGTGTSVNEQFF. The CDR3 coding sequence is TGTGCCAGCAGCGGCACCGGGACTAGTGTCAATGAGCAGTTCTTC.